Presented here are 23 T cell receptor beta chains from one specimen sequenced in a study of cytomegalovirus exposure and HLA in healthy donors. Primers included in the PCR were 60 Vbeta and 13 Jbeta primers. Sequencing was performed with immunoSEQ multiplex PCR; in TCRdb, only in-frame clones are kept and a portion is missing. The table includes approximately 120,000 clones, roughly 76% detected once. The sample consisted of PBMCs. These receptor sequences come from a woman aged 45 to 65 in good health and CMV-seropositive.

This sequence joins TRBV7-8 and TRBJ1-4, with D unresolved. The CDR3 is 16 residues long. Per germline, CDR1 SGHVS and CDR2 FQNEAQ. The V gene lost 5 bases and the J gene lost 4 bases, with 17 bases spanning the gap. This CDR3 is CASSPGRAFLNEKLFF. In nucleotides, the CDR3 is TGTGCCAGCAGCCCAGGAAGAGCATTCCTTAATGAAAAACTGTTTTTT.

This rearrangement joins TRBV11-2 to TRBJ2-3; 8 bases agree with TRBD1. Trimming took 5 bases from V and 9 from J; bases not matched to a gene: 13. In germline, CDR1 is SGHAT, CDR2 FQNNGV. The CDR3 is made up of 15 amino acids. The CDR3 DNA follows: TGTGCCAGCAGCCCCCCAGGGGGCGGAATTTGGACGCAGTATTTT. This sequence encodes CASSPPGGGIWTQYF.

The V gene is TRBV5-4, the J gene TRBJ2-7, with 8 positions matching TRBD2. The CDR3 covers 13 residues. Germline CDR1 reads SGHNT; CDR2 reads YYREEE (reference sequence). J lost 3 bases, V lost 4 bases, and 3 bases had no gene match. The CDR3 sequence: CASSDGTSYEQYF. DNA of the CDR3: TGTGCCAGCAGCGACGGGACTAGCTACGAGCAGTACTTC.

CDR3 in amino acids: CASSQETVYEQYF. The CDR3 DNA sequence: TGCGCCAGCAGCCAAGAAACGGTCTACGAGCAGTACTTC. V usage is TRBV4-3 and J usage is TRBJ2-7, with unresolved D. The germline V gene encodes CDR1 LGHNA and CDR2 YSLEER. This CDR3 spans 13 amino acids. The V gene lost 0 bases and the J gene lost 3 bases, with 6 bases spanning the gap.

The chain joins TRBV2 to TRBJ1-1; TRBD1 matches at 10 bases. CDR1 is SNHLY, CDR2 FYNNEI, per germline. This CDR3 is built from 13 residues. The junction had 6 bases not matched to a gene; V was cut back by 6 bases and J by 8 bases. The DNA of the CDR3 is TGTGCCAGCAGCCCCGACAGGGGGCGCGAAGCTTTCTTT. It translates to CASSPDRGREAFF.

The chain links TRBV4-3 to TRBJ2-1, with D maybe TRBD1 (6 bases). This CDR3 spans 15 amino acids. Trimming removed 5 bases from V and 0 bases from J, with 11 bases in between. Germline V gene sequence: CDR1 LGHNA, CDR2 YSLEER. DNA of the CDR3: TGCGCCAGCAGCAAACAGGGTGGCTCCTACAATGAGCAGTTCTTC. Its translation is CASSKQGGSYNEQFF.

This clone has just one count. The gene calls are TRBV6-5 and TRBJ1-5, with 7 positions matching TRBD1. V was clipped by 6 bases and J by 11 bases; unmatched bases: 7. The V gene's germline CDR1 is MNHEY and CDR2 SVGAGI. This CDR3 is 12 amino acids long. CDR3 sequence: CASSEGAWAQHF. In nucleotides, the CDR3 is TGTGCCAGCAGCGAGGGGGCGTGGGCCCAGCATTTT.

This clone has only a few counts. This chain uses TRBV7-2 with TRBJ1-3, with a tentative D call TRBD1 (6 bases). V was cut by 2 bases and J by 4 bases, with 12 bases left in between. There are 15 residues in the CDR3. Germline lookup yields CDR1 SGHTA and CDR2 FQGNSA. The CDR3: CASSLRGGGGNTIYF. The DNA of the CDR3 is TGTGCCAGCAGCTTAAGGGGAGGGGGAGGAAACACCATATATTTT.

The chain combines TRBV6-5 with TRBJ2-7, with D unclear. V was pared by 6 bases and J by 7 bases, with 16 bases between. There are 13 residues in the CDR3. The germline V gene has CDR1 MNHEY and CDR2 SVGAGI. DNA for the CDR3: TGTGCCAGCAGAGACTTGGCCTTAGGAGAGCAGTACTTC. Translating gives CASRDLALGEQYF.

Only a few counts were recorded for this clone. V gene TRBV5-1 combines with J gene TRBJ2-1, with TRBD2 matching 8 bases. Germline V CDR1 and CDR2: SGHRS, YFSETQ. This CDR3 is 14 amino acids long. V shed 1 base and J 6 bases; nucleotides not matched to a gene: 3. DNA for the CDR3: TGCGCCAGCAGCTTGCTAGCGGGCTCCAATGAGCAGTTCTTC. Its translation is CASSLLAGSNEQFF.

The J gene is TRBJ2-7, the V gene TRBV5-4; 8 bases are a match to TRBD2. Trimming cost V 4 bases and J 0 bases; bases outside gene matches: 3. This CDR3 has 14 amino acids. From germline, CDR1 is SGHNT and CDR2 YYREEE (reference sequence). CDR3 nucleotide sequence: TGTGCCAGCAGCCCCGGGGGGGGCTCCTACGAGCAGTACTTC. It specifies CASSPGGGSYEQYF.

This clone was seen more than once but under ten times. The chain is built from TRBV4-3 and TRBJ2-2, with 7 bases fitting TRBD2. The CDR3 loop spans 17 amino acids. V lost 0 bases to trimming and J lost 0 bases; unmatched junction nucleotides: 4. The germline V gene encodes CDR1 LGHNA and CDR2 YSLEER. The CDR3 reads CASSQDWRGTNTGELFF. The CDR3 DNA is TGCGCCAGCAGCCAAGATTGGCGGGGGACGAACACCGGGGAGCTGTTTTTT.

DNA of the CDR3: TGTGCCAGTACCAGGGACACTGAAGCTTTCTTT. It is translated as CASTRDTEAFF. The chain is built from TRBV19 and TRBJ1-1, with D possibly being TRBD1 (5 bases). Trimming cost V 7 bases and J 3 bases, with 6 bases left between them. Germline values: CDR1 LNHDA, CDR2 SQIVND (reference sequence). CDR3 length: 11 amino acids.

This clone appeared a single time. The chain links TRBV11-3 to TRBJ2-2, with 10 bases aligning to TRBD1. CDR3 length: 18 residues. The V and J ends lost 5 bases and 5 bases, in that order; junction bases with no gene match: 14. Germline loops: CDR1 SGHNT, CDR2 YENEEA. In DNA, the CDR3 is TGTGCCAGCAGCCGAAGTATGACAGGGGGCCTTGGGACCGGGGAGCTGTTTTTT. It specifies CASSRSMTGGLGTGELFF. The full variable domain, completed using reference TRBV11-3 and TRBJ2-2, is EAGVVQSPRYKIIEKKQPVAFWCNPISGHNTLYWYLQNLGQGPELLIRYENEEAVDDSQLPKDRFSAERLKGVDSTLKIQPAELGDSAVYLCASSRSMTGGLGTGELFFGEGSRLTVL.

The V gene is TRBV6-5, the J gene TRBJ2-5, with D perhaps TRBD1 (5 bases). Near its end, the DNA agrees better with TRBJ2-7, so the J call may be wrong. CDR1 is MNHEY and CDR2 is SVGAGI in the germline V gene. This CDR3 contains 12 residues. CDR3 nucleotides: TGTGCCAGCAGGTCCCAGGGTTACGAGCAGTACTTC. Translating gives CASRSQGYEQYF.

The chain couples TRBV10-3 to TRBJ2-7; tentatively, D is TRBD2 (6 bases). Trimming shortened V by 2 bases and J by 3 bases, and 8 bases separated the two germline ends. This CDR3 comprises 13 residues. Germline V lookup: CDR1 ENHRY, CDR2 SYGVKD. Written as DNA, the CDR3 is TGTGCCATCAGTGAGGGGGAGGACTACGAGCAGTACTTC. As protein: CAISEGEDYEQYF.

V is TRBV5-4 and J is TRBJ1-2, with a possible D match to TRBD1 (6 bases). Germline lookup yields CDR1 SGHNT and CDR2 YYREEE (reference sequence). V was trimmed by 2 bases and J by 7 bases, leaving 18 bases between them. This CDR3 comprises 15 residues. The CDR3 DNA follows: TGTGCCAGCAGCTTTCTCCAGGGGAAAGTCGGTGGCTACACCTTC. It is translated as CASSFLQGKVGGYTF.

This chain joins TRBV5-4 and TRBJ2-1; 8 bases match TRBD1. Germline values: CDR1 SGHNT, CDR2 YYREEE (reference sequence). This CDR3 has 15 amino acids. The junction had 5 bases not matched to a gene; V was cut back by 3 bases and J by 3 bases. The CDR3, as DNA: TGTGCCAGCAGCTACAGACAGGGGCTCTACAATGAGCAGTTCTTC. It translates to CASSYRQGLYNEQFF.

There are a few counts of this clone. This CDR3 reads CASSGVVGTEAFF. The CDR3 bases are TGTGCCAGCTCAGGGGTGGTGGGCACTGAAGCTTTCTTT. This sequence joins TRBV7-2 and TRBJ1-1, with D perhaps matching TRBD1 (6 bases). Germline CDR1 SGHTA, CDR2 FQGNSA. The germline V and J ends were trimmed by 8 bases and 4 bases, with 14 bases remaining between them. This CDR3 has 13 residues.

The chain carries TRBV6-5 and TRBJ1-2, with 8 bases lining up with TRBD1. V dropped 8 bases and J dropped 5; count of bases not matched to a gene: 7. Germline CDR1 is MNHEY and CDR2 is SVGAGI. This CDR3 region has 13 residues. The CDR3 nucleotides are TGTGCCAGCGGTGTCGGACAGGGTTATGGCTACACCTTC. Its translation: CASGVGQGYGYTF.

The V gene is TRBV5-4, the J gene TRBJ2-7; perhaps TRBD1 as D (5 bases). The CDR3 extends over 14 amino acids. Between the trimmed V and J ends, which lost 1 base and 3 bases, there was a span of 11 bases. The V gene's germline CDR1 is SGHNT and CDR2 YYREEE (reference sequence). CDR3 amino acids: CASSLKGLVYEQYF. CDR3 nucleotides: TGTGCCAGCAGCTTGAAGGGGCTGGTCTACGAGCAGTACTTC.

The genes are TRBV18 and TRBJ2-7; possible D gene TRBD1, 5 bases. Looked up from germline, CDR1 is KGHSH and CDR2 is LQKENI. Trimming left V 3 bases short and J 1 base short, with 16 bases between. This CDR3 region has 16 residues. The DNA for the CDR3 is TGTGCCAGCTCACCGGGGCCCCCAGGGCCATCCTACGAGCAGTACTTC. Amino acid sequence: CASSPGPPGPSYEQYF. Looking up the rest from reference TRBV18 and TRBJ2-7 gives the full variable domain: NAGVMQNPRHLVRRRGQEARLRCSPMKGHSHVYWYRQLPEEGLKFMVYLQKENIIDESGMPKERFSAEFPKEGPSILRIQQVVRGDSAAYFCASSPGPPGPSYEQYFGPGTRLTVT.

This chain uses TRBV6-1 with TRBJ2-5; TRBD2 matches at 15 bases. This CDR3 comprises 19 residues. Trimming cost V 1 base and J 4 bases; bases outside gene matches: 10. Germline V gives CDR1 MNHNS, CDR2 SASEGT. This CDR3 reads CASSEGGLAGGPTGETQYF. The DNA for the CDR3 is TGTGCCAGCAGTGAAGGCGGACTAGCGGGGGGGCCCACGGGAGAGACCCAGTACTTC.